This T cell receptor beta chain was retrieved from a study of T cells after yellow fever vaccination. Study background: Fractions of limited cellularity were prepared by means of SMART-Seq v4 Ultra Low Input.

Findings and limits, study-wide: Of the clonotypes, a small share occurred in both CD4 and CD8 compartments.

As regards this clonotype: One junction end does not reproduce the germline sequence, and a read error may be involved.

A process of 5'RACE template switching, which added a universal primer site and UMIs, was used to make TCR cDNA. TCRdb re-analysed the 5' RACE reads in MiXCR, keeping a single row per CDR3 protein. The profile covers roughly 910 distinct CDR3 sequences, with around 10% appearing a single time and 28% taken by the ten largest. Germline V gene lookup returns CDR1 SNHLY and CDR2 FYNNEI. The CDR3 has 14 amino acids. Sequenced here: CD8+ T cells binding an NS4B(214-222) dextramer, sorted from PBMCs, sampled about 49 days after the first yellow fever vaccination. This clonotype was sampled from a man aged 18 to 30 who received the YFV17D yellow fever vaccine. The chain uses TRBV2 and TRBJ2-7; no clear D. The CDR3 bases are TGTGCCATCAGTGCCGGGCGCATCTCCTACGAGCAGTACTTC. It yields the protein CAISAGRISYEQYF. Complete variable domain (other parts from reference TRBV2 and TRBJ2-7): EPEVTQTPSHQVTQMGQEVILRCVPISNHLYFYWYRQILGQKVEFLVSFYNNEISEKSEIFDDQFSVERPDGSNFTLKIRSTKLEDSAMYFCAISAGRISYEQYFGPGTRLTVT.